The entry that follows covers one T cell receptor (beta chain) sequence. What it recognizes is unknown. This entry is derived from a study of CD4 T cell repertoires in COVID-19. Study-level information: Relabeled CFSE-low cells, IL-2-expanded for around nine days, met spikes from other coronaviruses.

Study-level results: In SARS-CoV and/or HKU1 spike cultures, between 7 and 25% of SARS-CoV-2 clonotypes reappeared. Suggested intraclonal diversification: top SARS-CoV-2-reactive clonotypes appeared in two or three memory subsets.

The CDR3 contains 18 residues. CDR1 and CDR2 (germline): KGHSH, LQKENI. Trimming left V 2 bases short and J 0 bases short, with 14 bases between. Only in-frame clones appear in the TCRdb table, and some are missing; sequencing was by immunoSEQ multiplex PCR. The repertoire holds tens of thousands of clones, more than 75% seen once, with around 0.5% in the top ten. These memory T cells were uncultured and sequenced directly after ex vivo isolation. Sequences were derived from central memory CD4+ T cells from blood, sampled before the COVID-19 pandemic. The TCR was taken from a human donor who had COVID-19. The chain carries TRBV18 and TRBJ2-6; D unresolved. CDR3 sequence (DNA): TGTGCCAGCTCACCAGGCACAGAGAGAGCCTCTGGGGCCAACGTCCTGACTTTC. Translation: CASSPGTERASGANVLTF.